The rows below give T cell receptor beta chains drawn from one sample of a study of blood T cells in healthy people across ages. TCRdb re-called the 5' RACE reads with MiXCR, one entry per CDR3 protein. Of around 1,100,000 distinct CDR3 sequences in the sample, less than 45% were seen once. The sequenced material came from blood. The receptors were gathered from a man aged 18 to 29 in good health. The CDR3 runs from the conserved cysteine through the conserved F or W. D genes are given only for firm matches. Only some rows state a clone size, as once, few, many or a class for expanded clones.

TRBJ2-7	-	TRBD1	TRBV4-2	TGTGCCAGCAGCCTAGGGGCCGACAGGGCAAACATTCGGTACTTC	CASSLGADRANIRYF
TRBJ1-2	few	-	TRBV5-1	TGCGCCAGCAGCTTGGAAGTAGGGGGCTATGGCTACACCTTC	CASSLEVGGYGYTF
TRBJ2-5	-	TRBD2	TRBV12-3/TRBV12-4	TGTGCCAGCAGTTCGGGACTAGCGGCCGATGAGCAGTACTTC	CASSSGLAADEQYF
TRBJ1-2	-	-	TRBV6-5	TGTGCCAGCGGAACAGAAACCTATGGCTACACCTTC	CASGTETYGYTF
TRBJ1-2	-	-	TRBV3-1	TGTGCCAGCAGCAAAAGGGTTGCCTATGGCTACACCTTC	CASSKRVAYGYTF
TRBJ1-1	-	-	TRBV11-3	TGTGCCAGCAGCCCCAAGCAGAACACTGAAGCTTTCTTT	CASSPKQNTEAFF
TRBJ1-6	-	-	TRBV12-3/TRBV12-4	TGTGCCAGCAGTCGCAGGGACCTTAATTCACCCCTCCACTTT	CASSRRDLNSPLHF
TRBJ2-1	few	-	TRBV19	TGTGCCAGTGCTACAGGAGGGTCCTACAATGAGCAGTTCTTC	CASATGGSYNEQFF
TRBJ1-5	many	TRBD1	TRBV20-1	TGCAGTGCTAGAGATCCTGAGACAGGGTTAAATCAGCCCCAGCATTTT	CSARDPETGLNQPQHF
TRBJ2-1	-	-	TRBV12-3/TRBV12-4	TGTGCCAGCAGTTTGGGCGGAGACGGTGAGCAGTTCTTC	CASSLGGDGEQFF
TRBJ1-2	-	TRBD1	TRBV29-1	TGCAGCGTTGCGGGACAGGGTAGCTATGGCTACACCTTC	CSVAGQGSYGYTF
TRBJ1-5	-	TRBD1	TRBV2	TGTGCCAGCAGTGGACAGGGGGGGAATAGCAATCAGCCCCAGCATTTT	CASSGQGGNSNQPQHF
TRBJ1-5	-	-	TRBV12-3/TRBV12-4	TGTGCCAGCAGTTTCGGCGGCCGGGTTGGAAATCAGCCCCAGCATTTT	CASSFGGRVGNQPQHF
TRBJ2-1	-	-	TRBV30	TGTGCCTGGACGCAAATGCCTTACAATGAGCAGTTCTTC	CAWTQMPYNEQFF
TRBJ2-7	few	-	TRBV10-3	TGTGCCATCAGTGAGCCTTCGGGAGCCACCTACGAGCAGTACTTC	CAISEPSGATYEQYF
TRBJ1-1	few	-	TRBV2	TGTGCCAGCGTGGGGCGTACTGAAGCTTTCTTT	CASVGRTEAFF
TRBJ1-2	few	TRBD1	TRBV5-1	TGCGCCAGCAGCTCGGGACAGGGGGCGCGAAATGGCTACACCTTC	CASSSGQGARNGYTF
TRBJ2-7	once	TRBD2	TRBV20-1	TGCAGTGCTTCTGGGACTAACGGTGGAGAGACTCAGTACTTC	CSASGTNGGETQYF
TRBJ2-2	-	-	TRBV29-1	TGCAGCGGATACAGGGACCGGGGGGAGCTGTTTTTT	CSGYRDRGELFF
TRBJ1-1	few	-	TRBV9	TGTGCCAGCAGCCCCCCGGAGGGGGTTGAGAAAGCTTTCTTT	CASSPPEGVEKAFF
TRBJ2-1	-	-	TRBV6-2/TRBV6-3	TGTGCCAGCAGTCCCCGTCCCAGCGAGGGCATCAATGAGCAGTTCTTC	CASSPRPSEGINEQFF
TRBJ2-7	-	-	TRBV20-1	TGCAGTGCTAGTTCCGCGGACTACGAGCAGTACTTC	CSASSADYEQYF
TRBJ1-5	-	-	TRBV10-3	TGTGCCGTCAGTGGACACTCTAGCAATCAGCCCCAGCATTTT	CAVSGHSSNQPQHF
TRBJ2-4	-	-	TRBV14	TGTGCCAGCAGCCAGCAGGTGTACCAAGAGGCCCAGTACTTC	CASSQQVYQEAQYF
TRBJ1-3	-	-	TRBV14	TGTGCCAGCAGCCAAGGTGCCCGCTTCCGGTCAAGGAACACCATATATTTT	CASSQGARFRSRNTIYF
TRBJ1-4	-	-	TRBV4-1	TGCGCCAGCAGCCAAGGTCAGGAAAAACTGTTTTTT	CASSQGQEKLFF
TRBJ2-7	-	TRBD1	TRBV7-9	TGTGCCAGCAGCCCCGGGACAGGGGTCGAGCAGTACTTC	CASSPGTGVEQYF
TRBJ1-5	-	TRBD1	TRBV20-1	TGCAGTGGAAGCTACAGGGGGCGCGGTCAGCCCCAGCATTTT	CSGSYRGRGQPQHF
TRBJ1-5	few	-	TRBV5-1	TGCGCCAGCAGCTTGGGAGGGGATCCCCACAATCAGCCCCAGCATTTT	CASSLGGDPHNQPQHF
TRBJ2-7	-	-	TRBV29-1	TGCAGCGTTAGGCCCGGGGCAGGGCGCAATTACGAGCAGTACTTC	CSVRPGAGRNYEQYF
TRBJ2-3	-	-	TRBV7-9	TGTGCCAGCAAGGGCGGCCTCACAGATACGCAGTATTTT	CASKGGLTDTQYF
TRBJ1-4	few	-	TRBV4-1	TGCGCCAGCAGCCGGACAACACCAAATGAAAAACTGTTTTTT	CASSRTTPNEKLFF
TRBJ2-2	few	-	TRBV28	TGTGCCAGCAGTGGAATAGGGGCGCGAAACACCGGGGAGCTGTTTTTT	CASSGIGARNTGELFF
TRBJ1-6	-	TRBD1	TRBV20-1	TGCAGTGCTAAAGCCGGGACAGTAAGCTCACCCCTCCACTTT	CSAKAGTVSSPLHF
TRBJ2-4	-	TRBD2	TRBV10-3	TGTGCCATCAGTACTAGCGGGGAGAACAAAAACATTCAGTACTTC	CAISTSGENKNIQYF
TRBJ1-1	-	-	TRBV29-1	TGCAGCGTCTCCGGCAGATTTATGAACACTGAAGCTTTCTTT	CSVSGRFMNTEAFF
TRBJ1-2	few	TRBD1	TRBV4-3	TGCGCCAGCACCCTACAGGGGGCCTCTAACTATGGCTACACCTTC	CASTLQGASNYGYTF
TRBJ2-1	few	-	TRBV6-2/TRBV6-3	TGTGCCAGCAGCCCTACGGCGAGCTCCTACAATGAGCAGTTCTTC	CASSPTASSYNEQFF
TRBJ2-5	few	TRBD1	TRBV6-2/TRBV6-3	TGTGCCAGCAGTTCAAGACAGGGGGTCTACAATGAGCAGTACTTC	CASSSRQGVYNEQYF
TRBJ2-1	-	TRBD2	TRBV7-2	TGTGCCAGCAGCTTAGCGCGGGGGGGAAGCTCCTACAATGAGCAGTTCTTC	CASSLARGGSSYNEQFF
TRBJ2-3	-	-	TRBV24-1	TGTGCCACCAGTGACCCTAGCCGAAACACAGATACGCAGTATTTT	CATSDPSRNTDTQYF
TRBJ1-6	few	-	TRBV20-1	TGCAGTGCTCCAGTGGATAAGGGTTCACCCCTCCACTTT	CSAPVDKGSPLHF
TRBJ2-5	few	TRBD1	TRBV18	TGTGCCAGCTCACGGGACAGGTTGGGAGAGACCCAGTACTTC	CASSRDRLGETQYF
TRBJ1-5	-	TRBD1	TRBV27	TGTGCCAGCAGTCCTAGACAGGGGTACCAGCCCCAGCATTTT	CASSPRQGYQPQHF
TRBJ2-3	few	-	TRBV6-5	TGTGCCAGCAGTTACTGGCCCACAGATACGCAGTATTTT	CASSYWPTDTQYF
TRBJ2-1	few	TRBD1	TRBV14	TGTGCCAGCAGCCAAGCCCGGACAGGGAAGCCCTACAATGAGCAGTTCTTC	CASSQARTGKPYNEQFF
TRBJ1-6	-	-	TRBV25-1	TGTGCCAGCAGTGAGAATTTGATGAGCTCCTATAATTCACCCCTCCACTTT	CASSENLMSSYNSPLHF
TRBJ1-5	many	-	TRBV18	TGTGCCAGCTCACCAAAACAGGAACAGCCCCAGCATTTT	CASSPKQEQPQHF
TRBJ2-2	-	TRBD1	TRBV6-2/TRBV6-3	TGTGCCAGCAGGCGACAGGGTTCGAACACCGGGGAGCTGTTTTTT	CASRRQGSNTGELFF